Below are 28 T cell receptor beta chains sequenced from a single sample in a study of T-cell reconstitution after alpha-beta-depleted transplantation in children. A library of TCRbeta sequences, prepared with unique molecular identifiers, was generated. MiXCR, run by TCRdb on the PCR reads, gives a single entry per CDR3 protein. This sample yields roughly 200,000 distinct CDR3 sequences, of which around 8.4% are seen a single time; about 40% belongs to the top ten. This sample comprised PBMCs, mostly from graft donor cells, obtained 360 days after TCRalphabeta/CD19-depleted stem cell transplant. These receptors came from a male patient under 10 years old who had a stem cell transplant for acute myeloid leukemia, so the T cells may come from the graft donor.

In this sample, this clonotype turned up many times. The CDR3 bases are TGCAGTGCTAGGATGGGGTCCCCGGTGTACTTC. It is translated as CSARMGSPVYF. V is TRBV20-1 and J is TRBJ2-4, with D unresolved. CDR3 length: 11 residues. V was shortened by 3 bases and J by 15 bases, with 15 bases between the two germline ends. In germline, CDR1 is DFQATT, CDR2 SNEGSKA (reference sequence).

This clonotype showed up just a few times. The chain uses TRBV15 and TRBJ2-4; 10 positions match TRBD2. This CDR3 has 16 amino acids. J was trimmed by 8 bases and V by 6 bases; bases with no gene match: 13. The germline V gene has CDR1 LNHNV and CDR2 YYDKDF (reference sequence). CDR3 in amino acids: CATRGTSVRGKDIQYF. The CDR3 DNA sequence: TGTGCCACCAGAGGGACTAGCGTTCGGGGGAAGGACATTCAGTACTTC.

The genes are TRBV4-1 and TRBJ1-2, with no clear D. The CDR3 sequence is 14 residues long. V was trimmed by 3 bases and J by 1 base, leaving 9 bases between them. Germline values: CDR1 MGHRA, CDR2 YSYEKL. The CDR3 here is CASSQGTLNYGYTF. The CDR3 DNA reads as TGCGCCAGCAGCCAGGGTACCCTTAACTATGGCTACACCTTC.

This clonotype occurred a few times. This rearrangement joins TRBV24-1 to TRBJ2-1, with D hard to call. Germline values: CDR1 KGHDR, CDR2 SFDVKD. V gave up 1 base and J gave up 0 bases, with 9 bases separating them. This CDR3 region has 16 residues. The CDR3 sequence: CATSDFGHTSYNEQFF. The CDR3 DNA is TGTGCCACCAGTGATTTTGGCCACACCTCCTACAATGAGCAGTTCTTC.

This chain links TRBV20-1 with TRBJ1-2; possible D gene TRBD1, 5 bases. The V end was cut by 0 bases, the J end by 4 bases, with 9 bases between. In germline, CDR1 is DFQATT, CDR2 SNEGSKA (reference sequence). The CDR3 totals 13 residues. CDR3 coding DNA: TGCAGTGCTAGAGATGCAGGGAGCTATGGCTACACCTTC. This translates into CSARDAGSYGYTF.

The J gene is TRBJ1-1, the V gene TRBV7-9, with D uncertain. Germline assignment: CDR1 SEHNR and CDR2 FQNEAQ (reference sequence). CDR3 length: 11 residues. V lost 5 bases and J 10 bases, leaving 11 bases between the germline ends. This CDR3 is CASSLTHLAFF. In DNA form, the CDR3 reads TGTGCCAGCAGCCTAACACATCTAGCTTTCTTT.

This clonotype came up many times. The DNA is left out, because the CDR3 cannot be placed on it with certainty; the CDR3 is given as TCRdb lists it. The chain links TRBV3-1 to TRBJ2-5; the table gives TRBD2 as D, unverified against the DNA. The CDR3 length is 17 residues, termini included. The germline CDR1 and CDR2 sequences are LGHDT and YNNKEL (reference sequence). This CDR3 is CASSQDSVRGRPETQYF.

The chain uses TRBV5-1 and TRBJ2-1; possible D gene TRBD1, 6 bases. V lost 5 bases, J lost 4 bases, and 10 bases lay in between. Germline V gives CDR1 SGHRS, CDR2 YFSETQ. This CDR3 region has 13 residues. As DNA, the CDR3 is TGCGCCAGCAGGCACGACAGGTACAATGAGCAGTTCTTC. Protein product: CASRHDRYNEQFF. Combining the CDR3 with reference TRBV5-1 and TRBJ2-1 gives the whole variable domain KAGVTQTPRYLIKTRGQQVTLSCSPISGHRSVSWYQQTPGQGLQFLFEYFSETQRNKGNFPGRFSGRQFSNSRSEMNVSTLELGDSALYLCASRHDRYNEQFFGPGTRLTVL.

This clonotype turned up a few times. The chain combines TRBV12-3 or TRBV12-4 with TRBJ2-1; 14 positions match TRBD2. The junction had 13 bases not matched to a gene; V was cut back by 6 bases and J by 9 bases. The CDR3 is made up of 17 amino acids. DNA for the CDR3: TGTGCCAGCAGACTCCCCCAGACTAGCGGGAGGGCGAGTGAGCAGTTCTTC. Its protein is CASRLPQTSGRASEQFF.

The V gene is TRBV5-4, the J gene TRBJ2-4; TRBD1 might be the D (5 bases). Per germline, CDR1 SGHNT and CDR2 YYREEE (reference sequence). V lost 4 bases and J lost 0, with 17 bases in between. This CDR3 comprises 17 residues. This CDR3 reads CASSDGHRLLAKNIQYF. For the CDR3, the DNA is TGTGCCAGCAGCGACGGACACCGTCTTTTAGCCAAAAACATTCAGTACTTC.

The V call is TRBV12-3 or TRBV12-4, the J call TRBJ2-1, with D perhaps matching TRBD1 or TRBD2 (6 bases each). V was cut by 8 bases and J by 8 bases, with 16 bases left in between. The CDR3 is made up of 13 amino acids. CDR3: CASVKGGMDEQFF. The CDR3 DNA reads TGTGCCAGCGTGAAGGGGGGTATGGATGAGCAGTTCTTC.

This clonotype was observed a handful of times. The chain recombines TRBV7-9 with TRBJ2-2; D is unresolved. V was cut by 5 bases and J by 0 bases, with 10 bases left in between. Germline assignment: CDR1 SEHNR and CDR2 FQNEAQ (reference sequence). This CDR3 has 15 amino acids. The CDR3 DNA sequence: TGTGCCAGCAGCCGGGTCGATGCGAACACCGGGGAGCTGTTTTTT. Translation gives CASSRVDANTGELFF.

The rearrangement uses TRBV11-2 and TRBJ2-5; the match to TRBD2 covers 11 bases. This CDR3 is 20 amino acids long. V shed 5 bases, J shed 5 bases, and the junction held 22 bases outside the gene matches. Germline-derived CDR1 and CDR2 are SGHAT and FQNNGV. CDR3 region: CASSAGTSGFIVPLRETQYF. In nucleotides, the CDR3 is TGTGCCAGCAGCGCCGGGACTAGCGGCTTCATCGTCCCCCTTCGGGAGACCCAGTACTTC.

This clonotype was picked up many times. This chain uses TRBV12-3 or TRBV12-4 with TRBJ2-1, with D possibly matching TRBD1 (5 bases). The length of the CDR3 is 16 residues. Trimming took 1 base from V and 4 from J, leaving 14 bases between them. CDR3 sequence (DNA): TGTGCCAGCAGTTTAGGGGGCAGTTCCCTATACAATGAGCAGTTCTTC. Translation gives CASSLGGSSLYNEQFF.

This clonotype was detected a few times. J is TRBJ2-1 and V is TRBV12-3 or TRBV12-4; D perhaps matches TRBD1 (5 bases). This CDR3 has 17 amino acids. V gave up 3 bases and J gave up 1 base, with 16 bases separating them. The CDR3 sequence: CASSFYRGRASYNEQFF. The CDR3, as DNA: TGTGCCAGCAGTTTTTATCGTGGCAGGGCATCCTACAATGAGCAGTTCTTC.

This clonotype has just a few counts. The gene calls are TRBV7-2 and TRBJ1-4; no reliable D call. The germline V gene encodes CDR1 SGHTA and CDR2 FQGNSA. The ends were cut back, 4 bases at V and 4 bases at J, with 22 bases in the middle. The length of the CDR3 is 18 residues. CDR3 region: CASSSLRAPLVSNEKLFF. As DNA, the CDR3 is TGTGCCAGCAGCTCACTCCGGGCCCCTTTGGTCAGTAATGAAAAACTGTTTTTT.

The CDR3 DNA is TGCGCCAGCAGGGGAGGCAATGAGCAGTTCTTC. It yields the protein CASRGGNEQFF. This chain connects TRBV5-1 to TRBJ2-1; D might be TRBD2 (6 bases). The CDR3 has 11 residues. Germline V gene sequence: CDR1 SGHRS, CDR2 YFSETQ. V gave up 5 bases and J gave up 6 bases, with 6 bases separating them.

The chain carries TRBV25-1 and TRBJ2-5, with D unclear. The CDR3 has 13 residues. CDR1 and CDR2 (germline): MGHDK, SYGVNS. V lost 7 bases and J 7 bases, leaving 16 bases between the germline ends. In DNA form, the CDR3 reads TGTGCCAGCAAAGGTTCAACAGTGGGGACCCAGTACTTC. Its translation is CASKGSTVGTQYF.

V usage is TRBV23-1 and J usage is TRBJ2-1; TRBD2 aligns across 7 bases. TRBV23-1 falls under the ORF class, with uncertain function. Unmatched junction bases numbered 12, after V lost 8 bases and J lost 8 bases. This CDR3 has 14 residues. CDR3 residues: CASSRLAARDEQFF. CDR3 DNA: TGCGCCAGCTCCAGACTAGCAGCCAGGGATGAGCAGTTCTTC.

This chain uses TRBV5-1 with TRBJ2-2; 7 bases align to TRBD2. After removal of 5 bases from V and 1 base from J, the junction contained 2 bases not matched to a gene. CDR3 length equals 14 residues. The germline gives CDR1 SGHRS, CDR2 YFSETQ. The DNA of the CDR3 is TGCGCCAGCAGAACGGGAGGGAACACCGGGGAGCTGTTTTTT. Its translation is CASRTGGNTGELFF.

V usage is TRBV20-1 and J usage is TRBJ2-1, with 8 bases matching TRBD2. The CDR3 is made up of 15 amino acids. Trimming cost V 3 bases and J 1 base; bases outside gene matches: 5. Germline V gene data show CDR1 as DFQATT and CDR2 as SNEGSKA (reference sequence). In DNA form, the CDR3 reads TGCAGTGCTAGGGTACTAGCGGCATCCTACAATGAGCAGTTCTTC. Its translation is CSARVLAASYNEQFF.

This clonotype appeared a few times. The chain carries TRBV20-1 and TRBJ1-2; TRBD1 matches at 7 bases. CDR3 length: 14 residues. Germline loops: CDR1 DFQATT, CDR2 SNEGSKA (reference sequence). J was trimmed by 5 bases and V by 4 bases; bases with no gene match: 10. CDR3 amino acids: CSATARDRVYGYTF. In DNA, the CDR3 is TGCAGTGCTACCGCCCGGGACAGAGTGTATGGCTACACCTTC.

This clonotype was recorded at least ten times. This chain joins TRBV20-1 and TRBJ2-2; 7 nucleotides align to TRBD1. J lost 3 bases, V lost 3 bases, and 7 bases had no gene match. Looked up from germline, CDR1 is DFQATT and CDR2 is SNEGSKA (reference sequence). This CDR3 is built from 15 residues. CDR3 loop: CSARPGQRHTGELFF. The CDR3 DNA reads TGCAGTGCTAGGCCGGGACAGAGGCACACCGGGGAGCTGTTTTTT.

The chain recombines TRBV4-1 with TRBJ2-4; a possible D gene is TRBD1 (6 bases). The length of the CDR3 is 16 residues. V dropped 0 bases and J dropped 9 bases, with 18 bases sitting between them. Germline V lookup: CDR1 MGHRA, CDR2 YSYEKL. CDR3 region: CASSQETGPGSGIQYF. CDR3 nucleotides: TGCGCCAGCAGCCAAGAGACAGGACCCGGCAGTGGCATTCAGTACTTC.

This clonotype was seen ten or more times. The gene calls are TRBV6-5 and TRBJ2-3; D remains ambiguous. CDR3 length: 14 residues. Trimming took off 0 bases at V and 0 bases at J, with 4 bases between the two ends. Germline V lookup: CDR1 MNHEY, CDR2 SVGAGI. In nucleotides, the CDR3 is TGTGCCAGCAGTTACTCTCGTAGCACAGATACGCAGTATTTT. It encodes CASSYSRSTDTQYF.

This clonotype was seen a few times. The rearrangement links TRBV27 to TRBJ2-3; D not resolved. Germline values: CDR1 MNHEY, CDR2 SMNVEV (reference sequence). The CDR3 covers 14 residues. The V gene lost 3 bases and the J gene lost 5 bases, with 12 bases spanning the gap. CDR3 DNA: TGTGCCAGCAGTTTCGGACCAGGCCTAGATACGCAGTATTTT. Translated, it gives CASSFGPGLDTQYF.

In this sample, this clonotype turned up many times. The chain couples TRBV20-1 to TRBJ1-3; D is uncertain. V lost 2 bases to trimming and J lost 4 bases, with 12 bases between them. CDR3 length equals 14 residues. CDR1 and CDR2 from the germline V gene are DFQATT and SNEGSKA (reference sequence). Here the CDR3 reads CSARSTTRGNTIYF. The CDR3 coding sequence is TGCAGTGCTAGATCTACAACACGAGGAAACACCATATATTTT.

The V and J genes are TRBV20-1 and TRBJ2-1, with D possibly matching TRBD2 (5 bases). CDR1 and CDR2 from the germline V gene are DFQATT and SNEGSKA (reference sequence). The CDR3 is 12 residues long. Trimming stripped 8 bases from V and 2 bases from J, with 10 bases between. The CDR3 spells CSSGGAYNEQFF. CDR3 bases: TGCAGTAGCGGCGGCGCCTACAATGAGCAGTTCTTC.